The 23 T cell receptor beta chains listed next were all sequenced from one sample in a study of cytomegalovirus exposure and HLA in healthy donors. Primers included in the PCR were 60 Vbeta and 13 Jbeta primers. Profiled with immunoSEQ multiplex PCR; TCRdb holds only in-frame clones, not every one. The sample consists of approximately 180,000 clones, 65% to 75% of them appearing once. Sequences were obtained from PBMCs. Source of these receptors: a human donor in good health.

The chain carries TRBV6-4 and TRBJ1-1; tentative D call: TRBD1 (6 bases). The germline gives CDR1 MRHNA, CDR2 SNTAGT. The CDR3 runs to 14 residues. V was trimmed by 6 bases and J by 1 base, leaving 12 bases between them. The DNA of the CDR3 is TGTGCCAGCAGAGCAGGGGAAGGGAACACTGAAGCTTTCTTT. Its protein is CASRAGEGNTEAFF.

This clone was counted a few times. Other DNA sequences of this sample code for an identical CDR3. This chain connects TRBV30 to TRBJ1-1, with D perhaps matching TRBD1 (5 bases). The length of the CDR3 is 12 residues. Trimming removed 0 bases from V and 4 bases from J, with 6 bases in between. Looked up from germline, CDR1 is GTSNPN and CDR2 is SVGIG (reference sequence). CDR3 DNA sequence: TGTGCCTGGAGTGTGGGGGGCACTGAAGCTTTCTTT. Its translation is CAWSVGGTEAFF. Together with reference TRBV30 and TRBJ1-1, the CDR3 gives the full variable domain: SQTIHQWPATLVQPVGSPLSLECTVEGTSNPNLYWYRQAAGRGLQLLFYSVGIGQISSEVPQNLSASRPQDRQFILSSKKLLLSDSGFYLCAWSVGGTEAFFGQGTRLTVV.

CDR3 sequence: CATSGSQNRGSGANVLTF. For the CDR3, the DNA is TGTGCCACCAGCGGATCACAAAACAGGGGCTCTGGGGCCAACGTCCTGACTTTC. The chain employs TRBV15 and TRBJ2-6; 7 nucleotides align to TRBD1. Germline V lookup: CDR1 LNHNV, CDR2 YYDKDF (reference sequence). With V trimmed by 5 bases and J by 0 bases, 10 bases remained unmatched. The CDR3 length is 18 residues. Full variable domain (rest looked up from reference TRBV15 and TRBJ2-6): DAMVIQNPRYQVTQFGKPVTLSCSQTLNHNVMYWYQQKSSQAPKLLFHYYDKDFNNEADTPDNFQSRRPNTSFCFLDIRSPGLGDTAMYLCATSGSQNRGSGANVLTFGAGSRLTVL.

The V and J genes are TRBV5-4 and TRBJ2-5, with TRBD2 identical over 10 bases. The DNA end is more similar to TRBJ2-7, so the J call may be wrong. The CDR3 is 15 amino acids. Germline CDR1 and CDR2: SGHNT and YYREEE (reference sequence). CDR3 DNA sequence: TGTGCCAGCAGCGGATCTAGCGGGGGTCGGTACGAGCAGTACTTC. Residues: CASSGSSGGRYEQYF.

The chain couples TRBV5-1 to TRBJ1-1; 8 bases line up with TRBD1. The CDR3 spans 14 residues. Germline V gene lookup returns CDR1 SGHRS and CDR2 YFSETQ. V shed 4 bases and J 0 bases; nucleotides not matched to a gene: 2. CDR3 region: CASSVGQVNTEAFF. CDR3 DNA sequence: TGCGCCAGCAGCGTGGGACAGGTGAACACTGAAGCTTTCTTT. The full variable domain, in which reference TRBV5-1 and TRBJ1-1 provide the parts outside the CDR3, is KAGVTQTPRYLIKTRGQQVTLSCSPISGHRSVSWYQQTPGQGLQFLFEYFSETQRNKGNFPGRFSGRQFSNSRSEMNVSTLELGDSALYLCASSVGQVNTEAFFGQGTRLTVV.

The chain uses TRBV5-5 and TRBJ2-7; D possibly corresponds to TRBD1 (6 bases). Germline-derived CDR1 and CDR2 are SGHKS and YYEKEE (reference sequence). The CDR3 totals 16 residues. Trimming cost V 0 bases and J 1 base, with 14 bases left between them. For the CDR3, the DNA is TGTGCCAGCAGCTTGGCAGGGACACAATCTTCCTACGAGCAGTACTTC. Protein product: CASSLAGTQSSYEQYF.

V usage is TRBV7-9 and J usage is TRBJ1-4; D call uncertain. The CDR3 consists of 16 residues. Trimming removed 0 bases from V and 8 bases from J, with 16 bases in between. Per germline, CDR1 SEHNR and CDR2 FQNEAQ (reference sequence). CDR3: CASSLARGGLNEKLFF. The CDR3 nucleotides read TGTGCCAGCAGCTTAGCGCGCGGAGGTTTAAACGAAAAACTGTTTTTT.

V is TRBV5-1 and J is TRBJ2-3; 8 bases align to TRBD1. V dropped 4 bases and J dropped 0; count of bases not matched to a gene: 10. Germline V lookup: CDR1 SGHRS, CDR2 YFSETQ. The CDR3 totals 17 residues. The DNA for the CDR3 is TGCGCCAGCAGCCAGCTAGGGACAGGAGCGAGCACAGATACGCAGTATTTT. Residues: CASSQLGTGASTDTQYF. The variable domain in full, completed from reference TRBV5-1 and TRBJ2-3, reads KAGVTQTPRYLIKTRGQQVTLSCSPISGHRSVSWYQQTPGQGLQFLFEYFSETQRNKGNFPGRFSGRQFSNSRSEMNVSTLELGDSALYLCASSQLGTGASTDTQYFGPGTRLTVL.

V is TRBV6-5 and J is TRBJ2-3; TRBD1 agrees at 7 bases. The V gene's germline CDR1 is MNHEY and CDR2 SVGAGI. This CDR3 has 14 residues. The junction had 7 bases not matched to a gene; V was cut back by 6 bases and J by 4 bases. The CDR3 is CASSRRQGADTQYF. The CDR3 DNA follows: TGTGCCAGCAGCCGCCGACAGGGCGCAGATACGCAGTATTTT.

CDR3 DNA sequence: TGTGCCAGCAGTGTAAGGGACAGGGTAGAAAAACTGTTTTTT. Its protein is CASSVRDRVEKLFF. V gene TRBV6-1 combines with J gene TRBJ1-4, with 9 positions matching TRBD1. The CDR3 length is 14 residues. Germline V gives CDR1 MNHNS, CDR2 SASEGT. The V gene end was trimmed by 4 bases and the J gene end by 8 bases; junction bases not matched to a gene: 5.

This clone was seen a handful of times. The junction departs from germline at one end; a sequencing error may be responsible. The V gene is TRBV7-7, the J gene TRBJ2-1, with 7 positions matching TRBD2. Germline CDR1 SSHAT, CDR2 FNYEAQ (reference sequence). The CDR3 has 13 residues. CDR3 nucleotides: TGTGCTAGCAGCCCCCGGGTAGCGGGTGAGCAGTTCTTC. Translating gives CASSPRVAGEQFF.

This clone turned up a few times. The V call is TRBV7-9, the J call TRBJ1-1; D remains ambiguous. The CDR3 extends over 13 amino acids. V was trimmed by 7 bases and J by 1 base, leaving 10 bases between them. Looked up from germline, CDR1 is SEHNR and CDR2 is FQNEAQ (reference sequence). In nucleotides, the CDR3 is TGTGCCAGCACCATCGGCGGGAACACTGAAGCTTTCTTT. Its translation is CASTIGGNTEAFF.

This clone was detected once. The V and J genes are TRBV27 and TRBJ2-2; D may be TRBD2 (6 bases). V was pared by 3 bases and J by 6 bases, with 8 bases between. This CDR3 is built from 13 residues. The germline V gene encodes CDR1 MNHEY and CDR2 SMNVEV (reference sequence). CDR3 loop: CASSLWGAGELFF. The CDR3 nucleotides read TGTGCCAGCAGTTTGTGGGGGGCCGGGGAGCTGTTTTTT.

The V call is TRBV27, the J call TRBJ1-1; tentative D call: TRBD1 (5 bases). Germline assignment: CDR1 MNHEY and CDR2 SMNVEV (reference sequence). The CDR3 runs to 14 residues. Trimming took 0 bases from V and 7 from J, leaving 12 bases between them. This CDR3 reads CASSLSGGVREAFF. CDR3 bases: TGTGCCAGCAGTTTATCGGGGGGGGTCCGTGAAGCTTTCTTT.

This clone has more than one count but fewer than ten. The chain joins TRBV29-1 to TRBJ1-2; D might be TRBD1 (5 bases). The V gene's germline CDR1 is SQVTM and CDR2 ANQGSEA. The CDR3 consists of 13 residues. V lost 5 bases to trimming and J lost 1 base, with 11 bases between them. The CDR3 loop is CSVRYDSNYGYTF. As DNA, the CDR3 is TGCAGCGTTAGGTACGACAGTAACTATGGCTACACCTTC.

The chain joins TRBV5-4 to TRBJ1-2; TRBD1 matches at 7 bases. CDR3 length: 15 residues. From germline, CDR1 is SGHNT and CDR2 YYREEE (reference sequence). V lost 3 bases and J lost 6; bases outside the gene matches: 11. The CDR3 spells CASSWEQGFQDGYTF. In DNA, the CDR3 is TGTGCCAGCAGCTGGGAACAGGGGTTCCAGGATGGCTACACCTTC.

The chain combines TRBV7-2 with TRBJ1-5; D is perhaps TRBD1 (5 bases). Trimming pared 3 bases from V and 3 bases from J, leaving 12 bases between. CDR3 length equals 15 residues. CDR1 SGHTA and CDR2 FQGNSA come from the germline V gene. CDR3 sequence: CASSFGQGYNQPQHF. The CDR3, as DNA: TGTGCCAGCAGCTTTGGGCAGGGCTACAATCAGCCCCAGCATTTT. Full variable domain (missing parts from reference TRBV7-2 and TRBJ1-5): GAGVSQSPSNKVTEKGKDVELRCDPISGHTALYWYRQSLGQGLEFLIYFQGNSAPDKSGLPSDRFSAERTGGSVSTLTIQRTQQEDSAVYLCASSFGQGYNQPQHFGDGTRLSIL.

The rearrangement links TRBV6-4 to TRBJ1-1; D remains ambiguous. There are 16 residues in the CDR3. The germline V and J ends were trimmed by 0 bases and 0 bases, with 11 bases remaining between them. Germline V CDR1 and CDR2: MRHNA, SNTAGT. CDR3 in DNA: TGTGCCAGCAGTGACTCCCGCCGGAGGATGAACACTGAAGCTTTCTTT. It is translated as CASSDSRRRMNTEAFF.

For the CDR3, the DNA is TGTGCCAGCAGCTTTAAGCCTGGGCCATACGAGCAGTACTTC. The encoded protein is CASSFKPGPYEQYF. This chain joins TRBV7-2 and TRBJ2-7, with no clear D. The CDR3 is 14 residues long. Germline values: CDR1 SGHTA, CDR2 FQGNSA. V lost 3 bases to trimming and J lost 4 bases, with 13 bases between them.

The chain links TRBV7-9 to TRBJ1-2; D unresolved. CDR3 length: 13 residues. Deletions cut 0 bases from V and 2 bases from J, with 4 bases between. Germline assignment: CDR1 SEHNR and CDR2 FQNEAQ (reference sequence). Here the CDR3 reads CASSLAENYGYTF. The CDR3 nucleotides read TGTGCCAGCAGCTTAGCAGAGAACTATGGCTACACCTTC.

This chain uses TRBV7-9 with TRBJ1-1; perhaps TRBD1 as D (6 bases). This CDR3 contains 16 residues. Trimming removed 5 bases at V and 5 bases at J, with 21 bases between. Germline-derived CDR1 and CDR2 are SEHNR and FQNEAQ (reference sequence). The DNA for the CDR3 is TGTGCCAGCAGCCCCGGGGGGCGGGGCTGGGAGACTGAAGCTTTCTTT. Its protein is CASSPGGRGWETEAFF.

This clone has just one count. The chain links TRBV2 to TRBJ1-2; TRBD1 matches 7 bases. The length of the CDR3 is 16 residues. CDR1 SNHLY and CDR2 FYNNEI come from the germline V gene. V dropped 0 bases and J dropped 6; count of bases not matched to a gene: 10. In nucleotides, the CDR3 is TGTGCCAGCAGTGAAGCCCTAGATACAGGGGCCAATGGCTACACCTTC. Its translation is CASSEALDTGANGYTF.

The CDR3 DNA sequence: TGTGCCAGCAGCTTAGCGAGGGACAGGGGGCCGGGAGAGCAGTACTTC. Its protein product is CASSLARDRGPGEQYF. The rearrangement uses TRBV7-9 and TRBJ2-5, with 12 bases fitting TRBD1. CDR1 SEHNR and CDR2 FQNEAQ come from the germline V gene (reference sequence). J gave up 11 bases and V 0 bases, and 10 bases lay outside the gene matches. The CDR3 has 16 residues.